This T cell receptor (beta chain) appears in the sequencing data of a study of CD8+CD57+ T cells in acquired aplastic anemia. Turning to the study itself: Mean DNA quantity obtained from sorted CD4+ and CD8+ cells was 3 to 3.5 ug. Study-wide findings and caveats: Any difference that existed in CD8+ Simpson's diversity between patients and controls was not significant.

CDR3 size: 14 residues. The germline V gene encodes CDR1 SNHLY and CDR2 FYNNEI. The J segment lost 4 bases and the V segment lost 6 bases, leaving 7 bases of the junction unmatched. Selection for sequencing was limited to patients who had shown CD8+CD57+ cell expansion by flow cytometry. The study profiled TCR beta VDJ and CDR3 using genomic DNA as template. In TCRdb, the reads were re-called with MiXCR into one record per CDR3 protein. In the table there are more than 150,000 distinct CDR3 sequences, less than 50% of which are singletons. Many counts were recorded for this clonotype. Its antigen is as yet unknown.

The rearrangement links TRBV2 to TRBJ2-5; 8 nucleotides agree with TRBD1. The origin of this receptor is a human donor with aplastic anemia. The sample taken for sequencing was sorted CD4+, CD8+, or CD8+CD57+ T cells (not recorded which) from PBMCs. CDR3 sequence (DNA): TGTGCCAGCAGAGACAGGGGCCTCGGAGAGACCCAGTACTTC. It translates to CASRDRGLGETQYF.